This passage covers 8 T cell receptor beta chains from one sample sequenced in a study of T cell responses to AZD1222 COVID-19 vaccine (dated by TCRdb to about 2021). The time point label here, explained by the study, means: baseline before first vaccination. Library preparation was by the immunoSEQ multiplex PCR assay. The clones in this table, taken by TCRdb from immuneACCESS, are in-frame only. Not every clone is retained; where verified, under half of the shortfall comes from an unresolved V gene, and the cause of the rest is unknown. The sample data list 140,000 to 150,000 clones, and approximately 90% of these were observed just once. The ten largest clones add up to more than 13% of the sample. Source: peripheral blood, taken on day 0 of AZD1222 vaccination. Every receptor here comes from an adult in good health.

V usage is TRBV3-1 (or the pseudogene TRBV3-2) and J usage is TRBJ2-4; TRBD2 agrees at 8 bases. Trimming took 4 bases from V and 1 from J; bases not matched to a gene: 15. Germline CDR1 LGHDT, CDR2 YNNKEL (reference sequence). The CDR3 sequence is 19 residues long. CDR3: CASSPPEAGGRTAKNIQYF. The CDR3 coding sequence is TGTGCCAGCAGCCCCCCTGAGGCGGGGGGCCGAACCGCCAAAAACATTCAGTACTTC.

In DNA form, the CDR3 reads TGTGCCAGCAGCTTTAACGGGATCACCGGGGAGCTGTTTTTT. This gives the protein CASSFNGITGELFF. V is TRBV7-3 and J is TRBJ2-2; the D gene is possibly TRBD2 (5 bases). Trimming shortened V by 3 bases and J by 4 bases, and 9 bases separated the two germline ends. CDR1 is SGHTA, CDR2 FQGTGA, per germline. The CDR3 sequence is 14 residues long.

The rearrangement links TRBV5-4 to TRBJ1-1; 8 bases match TRBD1. From germline, CDR1 is SGHNT and CDR2 YYREEE (reference sequence). J was trimmed by 5 bases and V by 5 bases; bases with no gene match: 8. This CDR3 has 14 residues. CDR3 nucleotides: TGTGCCAGCAGACGACAGGGGAGCGGAACTGAAGCTTTCTTT. Amino acid sequence: CASRRQGSGTEAFF. Drawing the rest from reference TRBV5-4 and TRBJ1-1, the complete variable domain is ETGVTQSPTHLIKTRGQQVTLRCSSQSGHNTVSWYQQALGQGPQFIFQYYREEENGRGNFPPRFSGLQFPNYSSELNVNALELDDSALYLCASRRQGSGTEAFFGQGTRLTVV.

The chain recombines TRBV2 with TRBJ2-6; D is uncertain. This CDR3 comprises 14 residues. The V and J ends lost 6 bases and 1 base respectively, with 7 bases between them. Per germline, CDR1 SNHLY and CDR2 FYNNEI. In DNA form, the CDR3 reads TGTGCCAGCAGAGCAAAATCTGGGGCCAACGTCCTGACTTTC. Translation gives CASRAKSGANVLTF.

The chain employs TRBV6-1 and TRBJ2-7; 11 bases fit TRBD2. Germline V gene lookup returns CDR1 MNHNS and CDR2 SASEGT. The ends lost 6 bases at V and 1 base at J; junction bases unmatched: 5. This CDR3 spans 15 amino acids. As DNA, the CDR3 is TGTGCCAGCAGAGAAACTAGCGGGGGTTCCTACGAGCAGTACTTC. Protein sequence: CASRETSGGSYEQYF.

This chain links TRBV19 with TRBJ2-5, with D unclear. The CDR3 sequence is 13 residues long. Trimming left V 4 bases short and J 4 bases short, with 10 bases between. Germline lookup yields CDR1 LNHDA and CDR2 SQIVND (reference sequence). CDR3 residues: CASSNVLRETQYF. In DNA, the CDR3 is TGTGCCAGTAGTAATGTGCTGAGAGAGACCCAGTACTTC.

This chain uses TRBV28 with TRBJ1-2, with D uncertain. The V and J ends lost 11 bases and 0 bases respectively, with 10 bases between them. The CDR3 is 12 residues long. Germline loops: CDR1 MDHEN, CDR2 SYDVKM. CDR3 residues: CALGLANYGYTF. The CDR3 DNA follows: TGTGCCTTGGGTTTGGCTAACTATGGCTACACCTTC.

The CDR3 nucleotides are TGTGCCAGCAGCTCCCCGGCGGGGGAGGCCGGGGAGCTGTTTTTT. Amino acid sequence: CASSSPAGEAGELFF. This sequence joins TRBV7-2 and TRBJ2-2, with 7 bases lining up with TRBD2. CDR3 length: 15 amino acids. CDR1 is SGHTA, CDR2 FQGNSA, per germline. The junction had 8 bases not matched to a gene; V was cut back by 4 bases and J by 6 bases.